Listed here is a single T cell receptor beta chain. The target antigen is unknown. Treatment specified: oral pan-JAK inhibitor, 5-10 mg twice daily. TCR sequencing used cDNA made by reverse transcription of extracted RNA. Clones were sequenced by immunoSEQ multiplex PCR, and TCRdb holds only the in-frame ones, with some missing. The data show approximately 280,000 clones, with 55% to 75% seen just once and approximately 1.7% held by the top ten. The sample belongs to a study of CD8+ T cells in alopecia areata. About the research overall: Treatment of the treated patients consisted of oral tofacitinib, 5 to 10 mg twice daily. Whole-study findings and limits: For baseline CD8+ expansion, any link to response stays uncertain with one nonresponder.

CDR1 is SGDLS, CDR2 YYNGEE, per germline. The CDR3 is 14 amino acids. V gave up 0 bases and J gave up 1 base, with 7 bases separating them. The TCR originated in a human donor with alopecia areata. The rearrangement joins TRBV9 to TRBJ2-5; D gene unclear. Source: CD4+ T cells sorted from blood, taken at week 24, from a patient treated with tofacitinib. The CDR3 region has the DNA TGTGCCAGCAGCGTAGGGGGTTTCCAAGAGACCCAGTACTTC. The encoded protein is CASSVGGFQETQYF.